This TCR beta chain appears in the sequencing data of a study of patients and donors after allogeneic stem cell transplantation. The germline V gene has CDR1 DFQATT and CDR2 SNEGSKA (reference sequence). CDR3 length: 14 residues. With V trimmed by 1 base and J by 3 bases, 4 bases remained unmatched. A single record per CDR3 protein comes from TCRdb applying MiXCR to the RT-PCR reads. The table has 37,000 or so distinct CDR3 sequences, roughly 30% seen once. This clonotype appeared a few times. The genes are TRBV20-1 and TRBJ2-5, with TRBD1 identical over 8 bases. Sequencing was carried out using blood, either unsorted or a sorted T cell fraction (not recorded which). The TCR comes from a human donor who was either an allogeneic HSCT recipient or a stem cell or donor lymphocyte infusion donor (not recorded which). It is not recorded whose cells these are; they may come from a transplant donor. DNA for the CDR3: TGCAGTGCTAGAGGCCTGACAGGGGAAGAGACCCAGTACTTC. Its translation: CSARGLTGEETQYF.